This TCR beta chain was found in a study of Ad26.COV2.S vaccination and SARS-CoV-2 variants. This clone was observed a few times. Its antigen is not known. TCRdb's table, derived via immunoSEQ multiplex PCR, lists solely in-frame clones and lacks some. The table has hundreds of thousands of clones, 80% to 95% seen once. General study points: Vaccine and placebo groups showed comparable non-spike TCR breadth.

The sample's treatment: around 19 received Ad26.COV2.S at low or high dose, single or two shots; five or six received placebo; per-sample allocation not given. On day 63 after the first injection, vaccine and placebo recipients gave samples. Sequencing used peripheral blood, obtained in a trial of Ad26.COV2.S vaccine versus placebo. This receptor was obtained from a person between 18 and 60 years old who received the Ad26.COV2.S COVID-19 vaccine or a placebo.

The CDR3 DNA sequence: TGTGCCAGTAGTACGAACCTCGGGCTGAACACTGAAGCTTTCTTT. Amino acids: CASSTNLGLNTEAFF. This chain links TRBV19 with TRBJ1-1; no clear D. V lost 4 bases, J lost 0 bases, and 12 bases lay in between. CDR1 and CDR2 from the germline V gene are LNHDA and SQIVND (reference sequence). This CDR3 spans 15 amino acids.